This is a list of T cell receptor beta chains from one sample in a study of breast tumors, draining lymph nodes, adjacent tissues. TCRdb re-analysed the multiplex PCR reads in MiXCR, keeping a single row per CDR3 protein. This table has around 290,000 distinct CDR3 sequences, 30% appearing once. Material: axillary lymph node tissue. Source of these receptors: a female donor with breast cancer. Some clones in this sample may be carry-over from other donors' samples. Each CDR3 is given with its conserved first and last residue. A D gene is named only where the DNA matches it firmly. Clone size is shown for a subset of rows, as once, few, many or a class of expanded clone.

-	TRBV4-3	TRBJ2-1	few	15	CASSQDQPGANEQFF	TGCGCCAGCAGCCAAGATCAACCGGGGGCCAATGAGCAGTTCTTC
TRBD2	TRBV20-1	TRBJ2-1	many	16	CSATGLAGSRYNEQFF	TGCAGTGCTACCGGACTAGCGGGATCCCGATACAATGAGCAGTTCTTC
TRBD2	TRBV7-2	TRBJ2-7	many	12	CASSSSPGLAYF	TGTGCCAGCAGCTCGTCTCCGGGACTAGCGTACTTC
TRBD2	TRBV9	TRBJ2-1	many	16	CASSPRLAETNNEQFF	TGTGCCAGCAGCCCAAGACTAGCGGAGACAAACAATGAGCAGTTCTTC
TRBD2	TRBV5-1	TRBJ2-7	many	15	CASSWFSGSSYEQYF	TGCGCCAGCAGCTGGTTTAGCGGGAGCTCCTACGAGCAGTACTTC
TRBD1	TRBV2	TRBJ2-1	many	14	CASTDRGGYNEQFF	TGTGCCAGCACCGACAGGGGGGGGTACAATGAGCAGTTCTTC
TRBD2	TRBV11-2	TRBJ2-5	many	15	CASSPPGAGVKTQYF	TGTGCCAGCAGCCCCCCCGGAGCGGGAGTTAAGACCCAGTACTTC
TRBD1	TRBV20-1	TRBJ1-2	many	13	CSARVGQGYGYTF	TGCAGTGCTAGAGTGGGACAGGGCTATGGCTACACCTTC
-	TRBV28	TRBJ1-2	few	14	CASSPPGAGGGYTF	TGTGCCAGCAGCCCCCCAGGGGCGGGGGGTGGCTACACCTTC
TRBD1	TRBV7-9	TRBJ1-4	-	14	CASSQGGNSEKLFF	TGTGCCAGCAGCCAGGGGGGGAATTCTGAAAAACTGTTTTTT
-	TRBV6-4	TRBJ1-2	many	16	CASSPTFGRFTYGYTF	TGTGCCAGCAGCCCCACCTTTGGACGATTTACCTATGGCTACACCTTC
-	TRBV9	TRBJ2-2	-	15	CASSANHRSTRELFF	TGTGCCAGCAGCGCAAACCACCGCAGCACCAGGGAGCTGTTTTTT
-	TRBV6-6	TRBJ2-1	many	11	CASGIYTKQFF	TGTGCCAGCGGAATTTATACAAAGCAGTTCTTC
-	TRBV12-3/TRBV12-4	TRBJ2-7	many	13	CASSPTGSQEQYF	TGTGCCAGCAGTCCCACAGGGAGTCAGGAGCAGTACTTC
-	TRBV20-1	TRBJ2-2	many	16	CSARRGGQENTGELFF	TGCAGTGCTAGAAGGGGTGGGCAGGAGAACACCGGGGAGCTGTTTTTT
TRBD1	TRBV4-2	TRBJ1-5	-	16	CASSHLDRFPNQPQHF	TGTGCCAGCAGCCACCTGGACAGGTTCCCAAATCAGCCCCAGCATTTT
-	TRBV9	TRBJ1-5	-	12	CASSVVSDTQHF	TGTGCCAGCAGCGTAGTTTCAGATACGCAGCATTTT
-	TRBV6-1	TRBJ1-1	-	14	CASSFTGGATEAFF	TGTGCCAGCAGTTTCACAGGTGGGGCCACTGAAGCTTTCTTT
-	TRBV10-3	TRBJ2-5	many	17	CAISDSTRDGGGETQYF	TGTGCCATCAGTGACTCGACACGTGACGGGGGCGGGGAGACCCAGTACTTC
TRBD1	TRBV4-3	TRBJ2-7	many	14	CASRQQGATYEQYF	TGCGCCAGCAGGCAGCAGGGGGCCACCTACGAGCAGTACTTC
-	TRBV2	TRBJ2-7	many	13	CASSADSSYEQYF	TGTGCCAGCAGTGCGGACAGTTCCTACGAGCAGTACTTC
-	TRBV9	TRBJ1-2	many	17	CASSDGMGGNKDYGYTF	TGTGCCAGCAGCGACGGAATGGGAGGGAACAAAGACTATGGCTACACCTTC
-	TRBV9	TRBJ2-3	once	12	CASSFTSNEQYF	TGTGCCAGCAGCTTCACTAGTAATGAGCAGTATTTT
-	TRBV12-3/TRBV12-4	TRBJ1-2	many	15	CASSLVSGASNGYTF	TGTGCCAGCAGTTTAGTATCGGGAGCGAGTAATGGCTACACCTTC
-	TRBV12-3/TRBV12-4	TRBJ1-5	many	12	CASSLTSQPQHF	TGTGCCAGCAGTTTAACATCCCAGCCCCAGCATTTT
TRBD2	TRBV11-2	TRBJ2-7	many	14	CASSLSGKGYEQYF	TGTGCCAGCAGCTTAAGCGGGAAGGGGTACGAGCAGTACTTC
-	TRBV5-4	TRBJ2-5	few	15	CASSGPGHIQETQYF	TGTGCCAGCAGCGGCCCGGGACATATACAAGAGACCCAGTACTTC
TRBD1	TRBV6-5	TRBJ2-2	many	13	CASTGTGTGELFF	TGTGCCAGCACTGGGACAGGCACCGGGGAGCTGTTTTTT
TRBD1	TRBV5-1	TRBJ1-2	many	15	CASSLGQGPGYGYTF	TGCGCCAGCAGCTTGGGACAGGGTCCGGGCTATGGCTACACCTTC
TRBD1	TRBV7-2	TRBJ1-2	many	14	CASSLRDRPMRYTF	TGTGCCAGCAGCCTCCGGGACAGACCTATGCGCTACACCTTC
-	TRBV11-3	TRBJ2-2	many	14	CASTPQGGTGELFF	TGTGCCAGCACCCCCCAAGGCGGGACCGGGGAGCTGTTTTTT
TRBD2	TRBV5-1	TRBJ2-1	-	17	CASSLGTTSGSYNEQFF	TGCGCCAGCAGCTTGGGAACTACTAGCGGCTCCTACAATGAGCAGTTCTTC
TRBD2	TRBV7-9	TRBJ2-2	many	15	CASSGGRGYTGELFF	TGTGCCAGCAGCGGAGGGCGGGGGTACACCGGGGAGCTGTTTTTT
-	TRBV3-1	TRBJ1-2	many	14	CASSQQALHYGYTF	TGTGCCAGCAGCCAACAAGCTTTGCACTATGGCTACACCTTC